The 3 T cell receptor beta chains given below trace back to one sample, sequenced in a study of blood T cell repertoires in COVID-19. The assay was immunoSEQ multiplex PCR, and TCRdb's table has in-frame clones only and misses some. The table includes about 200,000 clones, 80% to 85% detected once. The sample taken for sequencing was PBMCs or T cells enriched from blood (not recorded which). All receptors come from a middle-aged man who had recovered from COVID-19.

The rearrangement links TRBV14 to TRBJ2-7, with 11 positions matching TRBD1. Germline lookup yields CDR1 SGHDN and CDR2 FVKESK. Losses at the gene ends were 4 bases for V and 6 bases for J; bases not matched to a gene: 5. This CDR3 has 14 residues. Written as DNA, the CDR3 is TGTGCCAGCAGCCCCCGGACAGGGGGCAGCGAGCAGTACTTC. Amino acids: CASSPRTGGSEQYF.

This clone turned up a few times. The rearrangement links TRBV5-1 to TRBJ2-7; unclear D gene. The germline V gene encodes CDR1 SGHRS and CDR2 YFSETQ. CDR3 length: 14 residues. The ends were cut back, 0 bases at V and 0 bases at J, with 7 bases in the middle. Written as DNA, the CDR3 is TGCGCCAGCAGCTTGGTTAGTTTCTCCTACGAGCAGTACTTC. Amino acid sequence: CASSLVSFSYEQYF.

This chain's CDR3 is CASSLGQGAFDEQFF. The CDR3, as DNA: TGCGCCAGCAGCTTGGGACAGGGGGCTTTCGATGAGCAGTTCTTC. This chain joins TRBV5-1 and TRBJ2-1, with 10 bases that match TRBD1. The CDR3 is 15 amino acids. CDR1 is SGHRS, CDR2 YFSETQ, per germline. V shed 0 bases, J shed 8 bases, and the junction held 5 bases outside the gene matches.